The clone carrying this TCR beta chain was counted between two and nine times. The data originate from a study of blood T cell repertoires in COVID-19. As for the study in general: COVID-19 samples collected from the United States, Italy and Spain covered acute and convalescent phases. T cells, B-cell-depleted T cells, or PBMCs supplied cDNA or gDNA.

Trimming took 1 base from V and 4 from J, leaving 16 bases between them. CDR1 is LNHDA, CDR2 SQIVND, per germline (reference sequence). CDR3 length: 16 amino acids. Under the authors' procedure: Cell counts per sample came from amplifying reference gene primers. Libraries were prepared by immunoSEQ multiplex PCR; TCRdb keeps only in-frame clonotypes and omits some of them. V and J calls and clone size are those listed in that table; D and trimming were worked out from the DNA. The sample lists over 100,000 clones, 80% to 85% occurring once. Sequencing was performed on peripheral blood. The chain combines TRBV19 with TRBJ1-2; tentatively, D is TRBD1 (6 bases). The sequence derives from a woman aged 70-85 years with acute or convalescent COVID-19. This CDR3 reads CASSIVGQGQGYGYTF. The CDR3, as DNA: TGTGCCAGTAGTATAGTGGGGCAGGGGCAGGGCTATGGCTACACCTTC. The whole variable domain, remainder taken from reference TRBV19 and TRBJ1-2, is DGGITQSPKYLFRKEGQNVTLSCEQNLNHDAMYWYRQDPGQGLRLIYYSQIVNDFQKGDIAEGYSVSREKKESFPLTVTSAQKNPTAFYLCASSIVGQGQGYGYTFGSGTRLTVV.